This T cell receptor (beta chain) was found in a study of identical twins. Study-wide points: Cross-sectional statistical analysis, not tracking of the same donors, underpinned the conclusions. When twins shared out-of-frame alpha sequences, those sequences had excess low generation probability.

cDNA molecules carried unique molecular identifiers, and template switching added a universal primer site. TCRdb used MiXCR to reprocess the 5' RACE reads, holding one entry per CDR3 protein. This table holds around 470,000 distinct CDR3 sequences, approximately 15% found once. Worth noting for this clonotype: The target antigen is unknown.

CDR3 length equals 14 residues. Germline lookup yields CDR1 SGHTA and CDR2 FQGNSA. Trimming removed 6 bases at V and 4 bases at J, with 14 bases between. A further study also used this sample, focusing on yellow fever vaccine responses in identical twins. According to that study: The authors reported partly convergent, partly personalized vaccine responses in identical twins.

The rearrangement joins TRBV7-2 to TRBJ2-3; D remains ambiguous. Sequencing was carried out using CD4+ T cells sorted from blood. The sequence came from a young woman in good health. The CDR3 nucleotides are TGTGCCAGCAGGTCGAGCTTTTGGGCAGATACGCAGTATTTT. Translated, it gives CASRSSFWADTQYF.